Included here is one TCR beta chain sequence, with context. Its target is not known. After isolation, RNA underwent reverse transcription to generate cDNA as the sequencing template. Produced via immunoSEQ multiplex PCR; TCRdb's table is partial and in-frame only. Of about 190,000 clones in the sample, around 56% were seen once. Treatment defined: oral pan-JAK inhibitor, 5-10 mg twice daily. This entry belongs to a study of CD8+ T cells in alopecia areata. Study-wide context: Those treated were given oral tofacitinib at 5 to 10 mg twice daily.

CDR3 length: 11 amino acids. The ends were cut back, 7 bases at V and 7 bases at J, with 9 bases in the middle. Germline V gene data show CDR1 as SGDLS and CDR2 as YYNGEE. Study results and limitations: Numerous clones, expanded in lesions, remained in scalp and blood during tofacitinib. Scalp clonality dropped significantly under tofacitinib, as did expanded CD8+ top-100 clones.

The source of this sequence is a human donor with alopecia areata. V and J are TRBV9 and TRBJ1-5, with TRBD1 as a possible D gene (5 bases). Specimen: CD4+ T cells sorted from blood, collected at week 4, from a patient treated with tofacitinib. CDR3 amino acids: CASGGTQPQHF. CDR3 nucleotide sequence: TGTGCCAGCGGGGGGACCCAGCCCCAGCATTTT.